This entry lists 19 T cell receptor beta chains sequenced from one sample in a study of blood T cell repertoires in COVID-19. Some clones are missing from TCRdb's copy, which holds only in-frame ones; the method was immunoSEQ multiplex PCR. Among around 100,000 clones listed, just over 90% were seen once. Sequenced input: peripheral blood. The receptors shown here come from a man between 50 and 59 years old with active COVID-19.

The rearrangement uses TRBV6-1 and TRBJ2-3, with a weak D call TRBD1 (5 bases). Germline V gene data show CDR1 as MNHNS and CDR2 as SASEGT. The CDR3 runs 17 residues. V lost 2 bases and J lost 4, with 19 bases in between. The CDR3 is CASSELVWQGTADTQYF. The CDR3 DNA reads TGTGCCAGCAGTGAATTGGTCTGGCAGGGAACGGCAGATACGCAGTATTTT.

The chain has TRBV5-4 and TRBJ2-7; 9 nucleotides line up with TRBD2. V dropped 2 bases and J dropped 6; count of bases not matched to a gene: 6. The CDR3 loop spans 14 amino acids. CDR1 SGHNT and CDR2 YYREEE come from the germline V gene (reference sequence). The CDR3 sequence: CASSFRLAGTEQYV. In nucleotides, the CDR3 is TGTGCCAGCAGCTTCCGGCTAGCGGGAACCGAGCAGTACGTC.

This chain links TRBV7-9 with TRBJ2-1; 13 bases line up with TRBD2. Germline V lookup: CDR1 SEHNR, CDR2 FQNEAQ (reference sequence). This CDR3 is built from 15 residues. V shed 5 bases and J 5 bases; nucleotides not matched to a gene: 3. CDR3 in amino acids: CASSLGTSGNNEQFF. CDR3 sequence (DNA): TGTGCCAGCAGCCTCGGGACTAGCGGGAACAATGAGCAGTTCTTC. The complete variable domain, with remaining parts taken from reference TRBV7-9 and TRBJ2-1, reads DTGVSQNPRHKITKRGQNVTFRCDPISEHNRLYWYRQTLGQGPEFLTYFQNEAQLEKSRLLSDRFSAERPKGSFSTLEIQRTEQGDSAMYLCASSLGTSGNNEQFFGPGTRLTVL.

The chain uses TRBV5-1 and TRBJ2-1; D might be TRBD1 (6 bases). V lost 5 bases and J lost 5, with 17 bases in between. Germline V gene data show CDR1 as SGHRS and CDR2 as YFSETQ. The CDR3 consists of 15 residues. As DNA, the CDR3 is TGCGCCAGCAGGAGTGGTCCAGGGGCGAACAATGAGCAGTTCTTC. Amino acids: CASRSGPGANNEQFF. Drawing the rest from reference TRBV5-1 and TRBJ2-1, the complete variable domain is KAGVTQTPRYLIKTRGQQVTLSCSPISGHRSVSWYQQTPGQGLQFLFEYFSETQRNKGNFPGRFSGRQFSNSRSEMNVSTLELGDSALYLCASRSGPGANNEQFFGPGTRLTVL.

This sequence joins TRBV7-8 and TRBJ1-4; D call uncertain. The CDR3 covers 15 residues. V lost 2 bases and J 3 bases, leaving 10 bases between the germline ends. Germline assignment: CDR1 SGHVS and CDR2 FQNEAQ. CDR3 region: CASSLIPSPNEKLFF. The CDR3 region has the DNA TGTGCCAGCAGCTTAATCCCCTCCCCTAATGAAAAACTGTTTTTT.

This chain links TRBV4-1 with TRBJ2-7, with TRBD1 matching 10 bases. Germline V gives CDR1 MGHRA, CDR2 YSYEKL. The ends lost 8 bases at V and 7 bases at J; junction bases unmatched: 20. The CDR3 has 17 residues. This CDR3 is CASRKSFSTGGFGEQYF. CDR3 coding DNA: TGCGCCAGCCGTAAGTCCTTTTCGACAGGGGGCTTTGGAGAGCAGTACTTC.

The chain carries TRBV11-2 and TRBJ1-2, with TRBD1 matching over 7 bases. Unmatched junction bases numbered 9, after V lost 1 base and J lost 7 bases. This CDR3 spans 15 amino acids. CDR1 and CDR2 from the germline V gene are SGHAT and FQNNGV. DNA for the CDR3: TGTGCCAGCAGCTTAGGCCCTGACAGGGTCGGTGGCTACACCTTC. Translated: CASSLGPDRVGGYTF. The whole variable domain, filled in from reference TRBV11-2 and TRBJ1-2, reads EAGVAQSPRYKIIEKRQSVAFWCNPISGHATLYWYQQILGQGPKLLIQFQNNGVVDDSQLPKDRFSAERLKGVDSTLKIQPAKLEDSAVYLCASSLGPDRVGGYTFGSGTRLTVV.

V and J are TRBV2 and TRBJ2-7; 11 nucleotides match TRBD1. In germline, CDR1 is SNHLY, CDR2 FYNNEI. The length of the CDR3 is 15 residues. The junction had 4 bases not matched to a gene; V was cut back by 6 bases and J by 0 bases. CDR3 loop: CASSSGQGVSYEQYV. The CDR3 DNA is TGTGCCAGCAGCTCGGGACAGGGGGTCTCCTACGAGCAGTACGTC.

The chain has TRBV7-9 and TRBJ1-3, with D perhaps TRBD1 (6 bases). CDR3 length: 17 residues. Germline V gene sequence: CDR1 SEHNR, CDR2 FQNEAQ (reference sequence). Deletions cut 4 bases from V and 0 bases from J, with 16 bases between. The CDR3 bases are TGTGCCAGCAGCTCCACTCCAGGGGACAACTCTGGAAACACCATATATTTT. This sequence encodes CASSSTPGDNSGNTIYF.

The count of this clone is one. Other DNA sequences of this sample code for an identical CDR3. CDR3 in amino acids: CASAPQGNQPQHF. CDR3 sequence (DNA): TGTGCCAGCGCCCCACAGGGGAATCAGCCCCAGCATTTT. The chain uses TRBV12-3 or TRBV12-4 and TRBJ1-5, with 7 bases that match TRBD1. With 8 bases clipped from V and 4 bases from J, the junction kept 5 bases outside the gene matches. The CDR3 extends over 13 amino acids.

The chain links TRBV6-5 to TRBJ1-2; D perhaps matches TRBD1 (6 bases). Per germline, CDR1 MNHEY and CDR2 SVGAGI. The CDR3 spans 13 residues. V lost 2 bases and J 2 bases, leaving 6 bases between the germline ends. The chain's CDR3 is CASSYGQNYGYTF. DNA for the CDR3: TGTGCCAGCAGTTACGGACAGAACTATGGCTACACCTTC.

This clone is a singleton in its sample. The chain has TRBV5-1 and TRBJ2-5; the match to TRBD2 covers 7 bases. The V gene's germline CDR1 is SGHRS and CDR2 YFSETQ. V lost 4 bases to trimming and J lost 5 bases; unmatched junction nucleotides: 11. The CDR3 totals 15 residues. CDR3 in DNA: TGCGCCAGCAGCCCGGGAGGTAGCGCTCGGGAGACCCAGTACTTC. This gives the protein CASSPGGSARETQYF.

This clone occurred once. The V and J genes are TRBV7-2 and TRBJ2-1, with D possibly TRBD2 on 5 matching bases. The germline V gene has CDR1 SGHTA and CDR2 FQGNSA. This CDR3 has 14 residues. V was cut by 8 bases and J by 3 bases, with 14 bases left in between. CDR3 in amino acids: CASAPGSGYNEQFF. The CDR3, as DNA: TGTGCCAGCGCCCCTGGGAGTGGCTACAATGAGCAGTTCTTC.

The chain joins TRBV3-1 (or the pseudogene TRBV3-2) to TRBJ1-1, with D uncertain. V lost 1 base and J lost 0, with 9 bases in between. The germline CDR1 and CDR2 sequences are LGHDT and YNNKEL (reference sequence). The CDR3 is made up of 15 amino acids. The CDR3 reads CASSQGATLNTEAFF. The CDR3 DNA reads TGTGCCAGCAGCCAAGGGGCCACTCTGAACACTGAAGCTTTCTTT.

The V call is TRBV25-1, the J call TRBJ1-4; 7 bases agree with TRBD1. J was trimmed by 3 bases and V by 4 bases; bases with no gene match: 5. The CDR3 totals 15 residues. From germline, CDR1 is MGHDK and CDR2 SYGVNS. In DNA, the CDR3 is TGTGCCAGCAGTGGGGCAGGGGGAGCTAATGAAAAACTGTTTTTT. It yields the protein CASSGAGGANEKLFF.

V is TRBV19 and J is TRBJ1-3; D ambiguous. CDR1 is LNHDA, CDR2 SQIVND, per germline (reference sequence). V was cut by 1 base and J by 2 bases, with 9 bases left in between. CDR3 length: 15 residues. CDR3 sequence (DNA): TGTGCCAGTAGTATAGGCGCAGGAACTGGAAACACCATATATTTT. Amino acid sequence: CASSIGAGTGNTIYF.

This clone was recorded only once. The chain joins TRBV2 to TRBJ2-1, with D possibly being TRBD1 (6 bases). The germline V gene encodes CDR1 SNHLY and CDR2 FYNNEI. CDR3 length: 15 amino acids. V lost 6 bases, J lost 4 bases, and 16 bases lay in between. The CDR3 DNA is TGTGCCAGCAGCGACCCCCAGGGGTTTTACAATGAGCAGTTCTTC. Its protein is CASSDPQGFYNEQFF.

The rearrangement links TRBV18 to TRBJ2-7; 8 bases are a match to TRBD2. The CDR3 has 15 residues. Looked up from germline, CDR1 is KGHSH and CDR2 is LQKENI. Germline trimming cut 8 bases from V and 3 bases from J; bases unmatched to any gene: 12. The CDR3 DNA reads as TGTGCCAGCACTCCTTCAGGCGGGAGGCTCTACGAGCAGTACGTC. Residues: CASTPSGGRLYEQYV.

This chain connects TRBV20-1 to TRBJ2-5, with D unresolved. This CDR3 has 11 amino acids. Trimming removed 6 bases at V and 4 bases at J, with 9 bases between. CDR1 and CDR2 from the germline V gene are DFQATT and SNEGSKA (reference sequence). DNA for the CDR3: TGCAGTGCCGAAGCTGGAGAGACCCAGTACTTC. Amino acids: CSAEAGETQYF.